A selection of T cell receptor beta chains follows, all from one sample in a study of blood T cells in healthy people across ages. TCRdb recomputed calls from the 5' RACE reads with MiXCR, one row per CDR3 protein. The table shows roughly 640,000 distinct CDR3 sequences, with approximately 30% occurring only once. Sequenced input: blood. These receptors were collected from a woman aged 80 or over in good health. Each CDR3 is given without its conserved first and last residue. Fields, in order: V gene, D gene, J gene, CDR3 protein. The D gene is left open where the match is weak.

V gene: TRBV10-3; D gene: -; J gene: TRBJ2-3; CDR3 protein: AISEPVADTQY
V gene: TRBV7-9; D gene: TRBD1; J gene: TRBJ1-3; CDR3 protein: ASSKQGASGNTIY
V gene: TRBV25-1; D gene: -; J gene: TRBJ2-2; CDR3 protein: ASQSRGNTGELF
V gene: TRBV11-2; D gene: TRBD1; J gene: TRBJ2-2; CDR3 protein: ASSSRRQGSNTGELF
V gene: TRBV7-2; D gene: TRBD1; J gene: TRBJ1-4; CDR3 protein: ASSSRIGTGSNEKLF
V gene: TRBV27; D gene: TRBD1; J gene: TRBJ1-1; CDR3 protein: ASSLFPGQGSLGAF
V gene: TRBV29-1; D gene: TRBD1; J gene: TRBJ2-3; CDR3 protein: SVSGQTSTDTQY
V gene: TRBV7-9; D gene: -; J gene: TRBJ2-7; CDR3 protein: ASSPNRVGEQY
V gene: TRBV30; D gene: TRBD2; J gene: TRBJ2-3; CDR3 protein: AWRRGGAADTQY
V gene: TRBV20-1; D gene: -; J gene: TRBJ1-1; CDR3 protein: SARDAGRETNTEAF
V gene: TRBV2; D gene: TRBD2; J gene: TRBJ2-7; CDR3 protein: ASSQEVAGPYEQY
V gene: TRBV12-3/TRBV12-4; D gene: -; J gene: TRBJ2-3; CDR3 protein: ASSQLASADTEY
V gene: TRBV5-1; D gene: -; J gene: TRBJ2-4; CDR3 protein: ASSLGSVAKNIQY
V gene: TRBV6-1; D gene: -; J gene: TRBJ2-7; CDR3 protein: ASSDSLGYEQY
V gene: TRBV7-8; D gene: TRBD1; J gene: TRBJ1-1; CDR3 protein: ASSRDRAGTEAF